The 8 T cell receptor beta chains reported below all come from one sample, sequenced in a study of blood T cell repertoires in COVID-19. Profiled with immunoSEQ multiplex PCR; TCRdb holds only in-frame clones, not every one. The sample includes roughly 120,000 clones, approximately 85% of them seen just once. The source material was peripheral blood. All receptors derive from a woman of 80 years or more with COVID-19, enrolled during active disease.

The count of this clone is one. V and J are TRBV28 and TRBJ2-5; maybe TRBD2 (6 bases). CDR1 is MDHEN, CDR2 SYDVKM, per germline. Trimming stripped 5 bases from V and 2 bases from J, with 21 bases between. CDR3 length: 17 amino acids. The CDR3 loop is CASSPVGGTLFQETQYF. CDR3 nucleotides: TGTGCCAGCAGTCCCGTCGGCGGGACTTTATTTCAAGAGACCCAGTACTTC.

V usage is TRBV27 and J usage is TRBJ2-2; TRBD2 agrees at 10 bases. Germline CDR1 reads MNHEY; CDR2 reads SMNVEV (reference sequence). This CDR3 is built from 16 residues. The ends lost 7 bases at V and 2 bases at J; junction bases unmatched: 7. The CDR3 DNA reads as TGTGCCAGCAAAAGAGGACTAGCGGTTAACACCGGGGAGCTGTTTTTT. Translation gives CASKRGLAVNTGELFF.

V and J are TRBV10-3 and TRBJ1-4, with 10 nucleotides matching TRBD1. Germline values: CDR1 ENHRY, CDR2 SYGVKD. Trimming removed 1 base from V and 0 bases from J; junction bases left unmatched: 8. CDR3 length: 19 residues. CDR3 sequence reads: CAISELGVTGGSTNEKLFF. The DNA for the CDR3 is TGTGCCATCAGTGAGTTGGGAGTGACAGGGGGCTCAACTAATGAAAAACTGTTTTTT.

In nucleotides, the CDR3 is TGCGCCAGCATCCCACCAGGGCTGCCGTTAGAGCAGTTCTTC. The encoded protein is CASIPPGLPLEQFF. The rearrangement links TRBV23-1 to TRBJ2-1; perhaps TRBD1 as D (5 bases). TRBV23-1 is known as an ORF, though its function is uncertain. V lost 7 bases and J lost 10, with 20 bases in between. This CDR3 is 14 amino acids long.

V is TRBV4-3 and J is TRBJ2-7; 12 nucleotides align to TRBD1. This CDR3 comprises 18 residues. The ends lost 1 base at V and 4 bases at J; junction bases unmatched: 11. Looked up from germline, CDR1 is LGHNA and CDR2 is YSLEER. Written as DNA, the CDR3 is TGCGCCAGCAGCCAAGCTTCAGGGACAGGGGGCGTAGCGTACGAGCAGTACTTC. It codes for CASSQASGTGGVAYEQYF.

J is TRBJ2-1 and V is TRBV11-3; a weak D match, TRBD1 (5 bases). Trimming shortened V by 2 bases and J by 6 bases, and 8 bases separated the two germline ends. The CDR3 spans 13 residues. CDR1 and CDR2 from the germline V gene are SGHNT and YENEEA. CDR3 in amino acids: CASSLNQGNEQFF. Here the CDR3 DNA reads TGTGCCAGCAGCTTAAACCAGGGCAATGAGCAGTTCTTC.

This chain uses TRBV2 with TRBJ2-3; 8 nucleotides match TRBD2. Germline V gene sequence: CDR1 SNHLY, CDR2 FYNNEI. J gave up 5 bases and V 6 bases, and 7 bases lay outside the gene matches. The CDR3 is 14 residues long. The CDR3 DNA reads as TGTGCCAGCAGCCCAGCGGGAGCGGGAGATACGCAGTATTTT. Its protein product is CASSPAGAGDTQYF.

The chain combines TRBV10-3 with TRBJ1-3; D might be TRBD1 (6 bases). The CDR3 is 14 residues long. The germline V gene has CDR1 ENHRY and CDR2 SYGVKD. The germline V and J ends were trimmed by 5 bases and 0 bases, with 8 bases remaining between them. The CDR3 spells CAISKQGSGNTIYF. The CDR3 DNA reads TGTGCCATCAGTAAACAGGGCTCTGGAAACACCATATATTTT.